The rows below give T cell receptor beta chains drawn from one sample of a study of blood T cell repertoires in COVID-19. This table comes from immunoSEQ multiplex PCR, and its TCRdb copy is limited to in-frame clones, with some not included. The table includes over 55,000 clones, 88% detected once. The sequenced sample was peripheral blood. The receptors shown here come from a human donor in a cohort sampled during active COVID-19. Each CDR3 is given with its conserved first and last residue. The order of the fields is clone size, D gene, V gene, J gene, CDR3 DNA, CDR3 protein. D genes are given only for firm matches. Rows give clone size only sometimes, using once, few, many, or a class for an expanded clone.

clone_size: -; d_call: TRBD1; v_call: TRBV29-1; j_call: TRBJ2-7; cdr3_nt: TGCAGCGTTTCGAGGACAGGGGGTTACGAGCAGTACTTC; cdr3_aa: CSVSRTGGYEQYF
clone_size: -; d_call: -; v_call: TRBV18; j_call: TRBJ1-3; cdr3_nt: TGTGCCAGCTCACCACCGTCCCAGCGGGGAAACACCATATATTTT; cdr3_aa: CASSPPSQRGNTIYF
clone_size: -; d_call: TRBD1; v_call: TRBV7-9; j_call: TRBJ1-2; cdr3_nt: TGTGCCAGCAGCTCCTGGGACAGGGTGGAGAACTATGGCTACACCTTC; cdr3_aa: CASSSWDRVENYGYTF
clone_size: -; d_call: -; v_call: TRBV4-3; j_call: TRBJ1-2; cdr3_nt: TGCGCCAGCAGCCAAAATCCTGTCAGGCGACCTGGTGATGGCTACACCTTC; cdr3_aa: CASSQNPVRRPGDGYTF
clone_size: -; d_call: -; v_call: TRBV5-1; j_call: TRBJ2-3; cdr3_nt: TGCGCCAGCAGCTTTAACCAGGGGACAGATACGCAGTATTTT; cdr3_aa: CASSFNQGTDTQYF
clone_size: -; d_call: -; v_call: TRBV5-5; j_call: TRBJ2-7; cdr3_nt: TGTGCCAGCAGCTTAAGGCGGGATAAGGGGCTTTCCGAGCAGTACTTC; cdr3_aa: CASSLRRDKGLSEQYF
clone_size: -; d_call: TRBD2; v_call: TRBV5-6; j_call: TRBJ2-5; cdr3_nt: TGTGCCAGCAGCGGACTAGCGGGGACCCAAGAGACCCAGTACTTC; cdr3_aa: CASSGLAGTQETQYF
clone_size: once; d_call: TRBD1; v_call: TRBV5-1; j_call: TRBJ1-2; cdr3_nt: TGCGCCAGCAGCCTCCCGGGACAGGGGGCGAGACCTATGGGCTACACCTTC; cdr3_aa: CASSLPGQGARPMGYTF
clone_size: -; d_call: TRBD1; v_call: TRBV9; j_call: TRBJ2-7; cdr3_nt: TGTGCCAGCAGCGTAGGGGACAGATCCTACGAGCAGTACTTC; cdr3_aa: CASSVGDRSYEQYF
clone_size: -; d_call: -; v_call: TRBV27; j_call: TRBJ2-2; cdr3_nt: TGTGCCAGCAGTACCAGCCGGGACATCGCGAACACCGGGGAGCTGTTTTTT; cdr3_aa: CASSTSRDIANTGELFF
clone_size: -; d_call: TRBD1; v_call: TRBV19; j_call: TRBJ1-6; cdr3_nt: TGTGCCAGTAGGAGGACAGGGGGTAATTCACCCCTCCACTTT; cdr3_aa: CASRRTGGNSPLHF
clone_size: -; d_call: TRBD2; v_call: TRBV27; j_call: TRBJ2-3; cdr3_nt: TGTGCCAGCAGTTTATACCCCGGGGGGGGCGACACAGATACGCAGTATTTT; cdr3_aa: CASSLYPGGGDTDTQYF
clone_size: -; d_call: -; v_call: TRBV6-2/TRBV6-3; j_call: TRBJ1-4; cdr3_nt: TGTGCCAGCAGTTACTCGGGGACTGCTAATGAAAAACTGTTTTTT; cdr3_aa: CASSYSGTANEKLFF
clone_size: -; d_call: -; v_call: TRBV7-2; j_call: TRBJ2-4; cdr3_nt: TGTGCCAGCAGAAGTGGGGCGGCCAAAAACATTCAGTACTTC; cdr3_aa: CASRSGAAKNIQYF
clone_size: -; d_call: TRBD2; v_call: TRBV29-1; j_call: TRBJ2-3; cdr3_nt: TGCAGCACAACTACCGGGGGGGGCTGGGGAGATACGCAGTATTTT; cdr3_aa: CSTTTGGGWGDTQYF
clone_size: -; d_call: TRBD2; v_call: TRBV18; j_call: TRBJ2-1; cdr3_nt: TGTGCCAGCTCACCACTAGCGGGGGGGACCTACAATGAGCAGTTCTTC; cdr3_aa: CASSPLAGGTYNEQFF
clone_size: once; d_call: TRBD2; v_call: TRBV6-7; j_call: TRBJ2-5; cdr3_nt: TGTGCCAGCAGTTACTCGATTCGTCCAGCGGGGATGCAAGAGACCCAGTACTTC; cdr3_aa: CASSYSIRPAGMQETQYF
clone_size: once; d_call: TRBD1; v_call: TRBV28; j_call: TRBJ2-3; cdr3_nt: TGTGCCAGCAGCGTGAGACAGGGGGCGGTGGATACGCAGTATTTT; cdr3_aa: CASSVRQGAVDTQYF
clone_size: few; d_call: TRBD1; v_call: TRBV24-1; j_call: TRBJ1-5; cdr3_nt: TGTGCCACCAGTGATCCGACAGGGGTGGCGCCCCAGCATTTT; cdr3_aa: CATSDPTGVAPQHF
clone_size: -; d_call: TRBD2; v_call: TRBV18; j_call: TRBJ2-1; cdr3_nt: TGTGCCAGCTCACCATCGGCTAGCGGATACAATGAGCAGTTCTTC; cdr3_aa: CASSPSASGYNEQFF
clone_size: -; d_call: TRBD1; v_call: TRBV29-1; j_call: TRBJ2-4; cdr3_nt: TGCAGCGCGACCGGGACAGGGGTAAACATTCAGTACTTC; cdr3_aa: CSATGTGVNIQYF
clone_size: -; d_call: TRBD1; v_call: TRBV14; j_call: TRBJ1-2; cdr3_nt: TGTGCCAGCAGCCCCGACAGGGTAATCTATGGCTACACCTTC; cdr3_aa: CASSPDRVIYGYTF
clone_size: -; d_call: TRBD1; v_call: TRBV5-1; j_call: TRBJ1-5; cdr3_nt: TGCGCCAGCAGCTACGGACAGGGCGAGCAGCCCCAGCATTTT; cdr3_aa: CASSYGQGEQPQHF
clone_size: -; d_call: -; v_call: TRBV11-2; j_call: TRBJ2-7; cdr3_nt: TGTGCCAGCAGCTTAGCCCAGACAGCTTTTAGCTCCTACGAGCAGTACTTC; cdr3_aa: CASSLAQTAFSSYEQYF
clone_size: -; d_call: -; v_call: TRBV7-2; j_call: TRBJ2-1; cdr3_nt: TGTGCCAGCAGCTTAAAGGGAGACTCCTACAATGAGCAGTTCTTC; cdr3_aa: CASSLKGDSYNEQFF
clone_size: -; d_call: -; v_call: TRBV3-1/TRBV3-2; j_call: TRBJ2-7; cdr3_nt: TGTGCCAGCAGCCGGGAGCCGAGGGGGAGCTCCTACGAGCAGTACTTC; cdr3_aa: CASSREPRGSSYEQYF
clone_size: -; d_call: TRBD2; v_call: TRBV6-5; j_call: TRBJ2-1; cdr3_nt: TGTGCCAGCACCTTAGCGGGGGGCTCCTACAATGAGCAGTTCTTC; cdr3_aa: CASTLAGGSYNEQFF
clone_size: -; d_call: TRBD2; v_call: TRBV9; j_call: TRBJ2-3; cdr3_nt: TGTGCCAGCAGCCCCCGAGGTAGCGGGGGGGCGCATACGCAGTATTTT; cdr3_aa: CASSPRGSGGAHTQYF
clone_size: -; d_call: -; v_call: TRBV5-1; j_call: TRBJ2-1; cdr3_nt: TGCGCCAGCAGCTTTCAGGGGAGTGGGTTTTCTGAGCAGTTCTTC; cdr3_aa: CASSFQGSGFSEQFF
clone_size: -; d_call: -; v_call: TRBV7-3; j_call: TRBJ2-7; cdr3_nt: TGTGCCAGCAGCGAGGGACATCGGCCCTACGAGCAGTACTTC; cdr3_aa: CASSEGHRPYEQYF
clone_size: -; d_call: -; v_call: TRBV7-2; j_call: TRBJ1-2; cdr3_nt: TGTGCCAGCAGCTACGACCGGGGGAGGACTGGCTACACCTTC; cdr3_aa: CASSYDRGRTGYTF
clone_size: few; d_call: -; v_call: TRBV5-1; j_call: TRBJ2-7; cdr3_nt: TGCGCCAGCAGCTTAACATTCTCCTACGAGCAGTACTTC; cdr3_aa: CASSLTFSYEQYF
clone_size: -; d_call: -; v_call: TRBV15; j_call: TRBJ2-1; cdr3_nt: TGTGCCACCAGCAGATATGGTGATGCGGGATTGGGCGGTAAGCAGTTCTTC; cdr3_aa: CATSRYGDAGLGGKQFF
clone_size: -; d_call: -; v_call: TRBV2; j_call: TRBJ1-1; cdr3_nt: TGTGCCAGCAGTGAGTCCCCAGGGGACACTGAAGCTTTCTTT; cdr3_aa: CASSESPGDTEAFF
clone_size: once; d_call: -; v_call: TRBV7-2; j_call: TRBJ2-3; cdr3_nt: TGTGCCAGCAGCTCCACTAGCAACACAGATACGCAGTATTTT; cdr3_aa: CASSSTSNTDTQYF
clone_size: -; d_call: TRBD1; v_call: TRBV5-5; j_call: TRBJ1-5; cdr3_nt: TGTGCCAGCAGCTTGGACCCCGGGACAGGGGGGACTTATAGCAATCAGCCCCAGCATTTT; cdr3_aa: CASSLDPGTGGTYSNQPQHF
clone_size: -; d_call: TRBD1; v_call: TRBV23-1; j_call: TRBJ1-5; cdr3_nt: TGCGCCAGCAGTCAAAGGGACAGAAGAACTCAGCCCCAGCATTTT; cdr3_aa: CASSQRDRRTQPQHF
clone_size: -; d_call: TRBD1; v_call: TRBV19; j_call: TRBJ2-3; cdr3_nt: TGTGCCAGTAGTATAGATCATCAGGGGGCGAGCACAGATACGCAGTATTTT; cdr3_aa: CASSIDHQGASTDTQYF
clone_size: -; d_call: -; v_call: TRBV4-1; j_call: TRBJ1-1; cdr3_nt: TGCGCCAGCAGCCATCTCCTAGTAAACACTGAAGCTTTCTTT; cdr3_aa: CASSHLLVNTEAFF
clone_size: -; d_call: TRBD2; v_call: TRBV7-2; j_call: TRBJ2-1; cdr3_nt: TGTGCCAGCAACCCGACTAGCGGGAGCTTTGAGCAGTTCTTC; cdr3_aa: CASNPTSGSFEQFF
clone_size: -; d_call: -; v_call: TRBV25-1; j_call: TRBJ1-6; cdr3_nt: TGTGCCAGCAGTCGGGACATCGGTCCGGGGAATTCACCCCTCCACTTT; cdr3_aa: CASSRDIGPGNSPLHF